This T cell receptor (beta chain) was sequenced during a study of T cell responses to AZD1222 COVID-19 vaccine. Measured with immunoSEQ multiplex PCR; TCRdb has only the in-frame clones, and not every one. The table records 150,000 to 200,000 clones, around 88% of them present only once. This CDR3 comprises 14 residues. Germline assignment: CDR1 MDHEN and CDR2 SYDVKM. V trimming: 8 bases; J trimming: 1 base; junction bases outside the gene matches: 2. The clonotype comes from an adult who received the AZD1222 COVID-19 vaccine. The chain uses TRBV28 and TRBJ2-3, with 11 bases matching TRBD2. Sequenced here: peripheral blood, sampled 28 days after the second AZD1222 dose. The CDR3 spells CASLTSGGTDTQYF. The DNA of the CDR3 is TGTGCCAGCTTGACTAGCGGGGGCACAGATACGCAGTATTTT.